This TCR beta chain is from a study of radiotherapy plus CTLA-4 blockade in lung cancer. Study background: Disease control was achieved by 31% of patients, and objective responses by 18%.

As for this clone: Its antigen is unidentified.

Sequenced by immunoSEQ multiplex PCR; TCRdb stores in-frame clones only, minus some. The data contain some 45,000 clones, roughly 76% of them singletons. Study-wide points: Peripheral blood showed expansion of tumor-derived TCR clones after radiotherapy and ipilimumab. Reports state that early shifts in blood T cell clones, with interferon-beta, best predicted response.

The CDR3 extends over 14 amino acids. Germline V CDR1 and CDR2: GTSNPN, SVGIG (reference sequence). Trimming shortened V by 6 bases and J by 1 base, and 15 bases separated the two germline ends. The TCR was taken from a human donor with non-small cell lung cancer who had stable disease on radiotherapy plus ipilimumab. The chain combines TRBV30 with TRBJ1-2, with D hard to call. Material: peripheral blood, obtained from a patient treated with radiotherapy plus ipilimumab. The CDR3 DNA reads as TGTGCCTGCCCCCCAGGAGATCGTAACTATGGCTACACCTTC. It is translated as CACPPGDRNYGYTF.